These 26 T cell receptor beta chains share one sample of origin, sequenced in a study of blood T cell repertoires in COVID-19. Repertoires were generated with immunoSEQ multiplex PCR, while TCRdb's copy carries only in-frame clones and drops some. The sample yields hundreds of thousands of clones, roughly 91% seen once. The material sequenced was peripheral blood. Receptors were obtained from a woman in her thirties with acute or convalescent COVID-19.

This clone was seen a few times. The V and J genes are TRBV6-2 or TRBV6-3 and TRBJ2-2; 7 bases fit TRBD2. CDR3 length: 15 residues. Germline CDR1 reads MNHEY; CDR2 reads SVGEGT. The junction had 3 bases not matched to a gene; V was cut back by 1 base and J by 4 bases. The CDR3 coding sequence is TGTGCCAGCAGTTACTTACAGCGGGGCACCGGGGAGCTGTTTTTT. It encodes CASSYLQRGTGELFF.

J is TRBJ1-1 and V is TRBV21-1. TRBV21-1 corresponds to a pseudogene. The CDR3 is 18 amino acids. As DNA, the CDR3 is TGTGCCAGCAGCCCCTTGGGTGGGGGAGGAGGTCTGAACACTGAAGCTTTCTTT. Its protein product is CASSPLGGGGGLNTEAFF.

In nucleotides, the CDR3 is TGCGCCAGCAGCATACAGAGCCCCCTGAACACCGGGGAGCTGTTTTTT. Its protein is CASSIQSPLNTGELFF. This chain uses TRBV10-2 with TRBJ2-2; D gene unclear. Deletions cut 6 bases from V and 1 base from J, with 15 bases between. CDR3 length equals 16 residues. Germline loops: CDR1 WSHSY, CDR2 SAAADI.

V and J are TRBV11-2 and TRBJ2-5; no clear D gene. The CDR3 runs to 12 residues. Trimming shortened V by 5 bases and J by 4 bases, and 8 bases separated the two germline ends. CDR1 is SGHAT, CDR2 FQNNGV, per germline. CDR3 sequence (DNA): TGTGCCAGCAGCCGTAGTAGAGAGACCCAGTACTTC. Protein: CASSRSRETQYF.

The genes are TRBV5-5 and TRBJ2-5; TRBD1 aligns across 7 bases. The germline CDR1 and CDR2 sequences are SGHKS and YYEKEE (reference sequence). Trimming removed 3 bases from V and 7 bases from J; junction bases left unmatched: 9. This CDR3 contains 14 residues. The CDR3 reads CASSWPTGRGTQYF. The CDR3 bases are TGTGCCAGCAGCTGGCCGACAGGGAGAGGGACCCAGTACTTC.

This chain uses TRBV6-6 with TRBJ1-2; a weak D match, TRBD1 (5 bases). The CDR3 extends over 13 amino acids. CDR1 and CDR2 from the germline V gene are MNHNY and SVGAGI (reference sequence). The ends were cut back, 4 bases at V and 6 bases at J, with 12 bases in the middle. The CDR3 region is CASSSNLRDGYTF. The CDR3 bases are TGTGCCAGCAGTTCGAACCTCAGGGATGGCTACACCTTC.

The chain is built from TRBV19 and TRBJ1-1; 7 nucleotides line up with TRBD1. This CDR3 is built from 13 residues. Germline V gives CDR1 LNHDA, CDR2 SQIVND (reference sequence). V lost 5 bases to trimming and J lost 6 bases; unmatched junction nucleotides: 6. CDR3 residues: CASSDGTASEAFF. The CDR3 DNA follows: TGTGCCAGTAGTGACGGGACAGCCTCTGAAGCTTTCTTT.

The chain employs TRBV7-2 and TRBJ1-6, with D uncertain. V was clipped by 1 base and J by 10 bases, with 8 bases between them. Germline values: CDR1 SGHTA, CDR2 FQGNSA. This CDR3 contains 13 residues. The CDR3 here is CASSLVSGSPLHF. Here the CDR3 DNA reads TGTGCCAGCAGCTTAGTGTCGGGATCACCCCTCCACTTT.

This clone has more than one count but fewer than ten. V and J are TRBV12-3 or TRBV12-4 and TRBJ1-3; the D gene is possibly TRBD1 (6 bases). V was shortened by 5 bases and J by 2 bases, with 7 bases between the two germline ends. The CDR3 is 13 amino acids. This chain's CDR3 is CASSNRAGNTIYF. The DNA for the CDR3 is TGTGCCAGCAGTAACAGGGCTGGAAACACCATATATTTT.

The CDR3 here is CASSLRGVADTQYF. DNA of the CDR3: TGTGCCAGCAGCCTGCGGGGGGTTGCAGATACGCAGTATTTT. The J gene is TRBJ2-3, the V gene TRBV3-1 (or the pseudogene TRBV3-2), with 8 positions matching TRBD2. The germline V gene has CDR1 LGHDT and CDR2 YNNKEL (reference sequence). The CDR3 covers 14 residues. The J segment lost 4 bases and the V segment lost 4 bases, leaving 4 bases of the junction unmatched.

This clone was recorded a few times. The chain uses TRBV19 and TRBJ1-1; D uncertain. The CDR3 totals 14 residues. CDR1 and CDR2 from the germline V gene are LNHDA and SQIVND (reference sequence). The V and J ends lost 1 base and 0 bases respectively, with 6 bases between them. Here the CDR3 DNA reads TGTGCCAGTAGTATAGGCGGGGTGAACACTGAAGCTTTCTTT. This gives the protein CASSIGGVNTEAFF.

The V and J genes are TRBV3-1 (or the pseudogene TRBV3-2) and TRBJ2-5; 8 bases match TRBD1. J gave up 5 bases and V 4 bases, and 6 bases lay outside the gene matches. Germline loops: CDR1 LGHDT, CDR2 YNNKEL (reference sequence). The length of the CDR3 is 14 residues. The CDR3 region is CASSRQGTSETQYF. The CDR3 nucleotides read TGTGCCAGCAGCCGACAGGGGACTTCGGAGACCCAGTACTTC.

The chain employs TRBV24-1 and TRBJ2-2; TRBD1 agrees at 7 bases. Germline lookup yields CDR1 KGHDR and CDR2 SFDVKD. J lost 7 bases, V lost 6 bases, and 16 bases had no gene match. The CDR3 contains 17 residues. The CDR3 reads CATSKNDKGANYGELFF. The DNA of the CDR3 is TGTGCCACCAGTAAAAATGATAAGGGGGCCAATTACGGGGAGCTGTTTTTT.

This chain links TRBV5-1 with TRBJ2-5, with 7 nucleotides matching TRBD2. J lost 3 bases, V lost 0 bases, and 5 bases had no gene match. Germline assignment: CDR1 SGHRS and CDR2 YFSETQ. The CDR3 totals 15 residues. The CDR3 region has the DNA TGCGCCAGCAGCTTGGCCGGGACTACCAAAGAGACCCAGTACTTC. Protein product: CASSLAGTTKETQYF. The full variable domain, in which reference TRBV5-1 and TRBJ2-5 provide the parts outside the CDR3, is KAGVTQTPRYLIKTRGQQVTLSCSPISGHRSVSWYQQTPGQGLQFLFEYFSETQRNKGNFPGRFSGRQFSNSRSEMNVSTLELGDSALYLCASSLAGTTKETQYFGPGTRLLVL.

The rearrangement links TRBV20-1 to TRBJ1-2; D is perhaps TRBD1 (5 bases). Germline V lookup: CDR1 DFQATT, CDR2 SNEGSKA (reference sequence). V was shortened by 3 bases and J by 4 bases, with 21 bases between the two germline ends. The CDR3 totals 16 residues. CDR3 protein: CSASNSISGWGYGYTF. CDR3 nucleotides: TGCAGTGCTAGTAATTCCATATCAGGGTGGGGCTATGGCTACACCTTC.

The V and J genes are TRBV4-2 and TRBJ2-7; D perhaps matches TRBD2 (6 bases). This CDR3 region has 15 residues. Germline CDR1 reads LGHNA; CDR2 reads YNFKEQ. Between the trimmed V and J ends, which lost 5 bases and 6 bases, there was a span of 20 bases. The CDR3 region has the DNA TGTGCCAGCAGCGCCCCCAGCGGGTTCAAGGGCGAGCAGTACTTC. This gives the protein CASSAPSGFKGEQYF.

The chain links TRBV6-5 to TRBJ2-2; maybe TRBD1 (6 bases). Germline lookup yields CDR1 MNHEY and CDR2 SVGAGI. There are 13 residues in the CDR3. Trimming removed 6 bases at V and 7 bases at J, with 12 bases between. This CDR3 is CASSRDNRGELFF. In DNA form, the CDR3 reads TGTGCCAGCAGCAGGGACAATCGCGGGGAGCTGTTTTTT.

The chain is built from TRBV6-5 and TRBJ2-1; 7 bases align to TRBD1. The germline CDR1 and CDR2 sequences are MNHEY and SVGAGI. The ends lost 5 bases at V and 4 bases at J; junction bases unmatched: 8. The CDR3 is made up of 15 amino acids. The CDR3 DNA reads TGTGCCAGCAGTACCTTGGGGACAGCGTACAATGAGCAGTTCTTC. Translation: CASSTLGTAYNEQFF.

DNA for the CDR3: TGTGCCAGCAGCCATTTACTAGCCAAAAACATTCAGTACTTC. It translates to CASSHLLAKNIQYF. This chain connects TRBV14 to TRBJ2-4; D is undetermined. The V and J ends lost 3 bases and 0 bases respectively, with 6 bases between them. The germline gives CDR1 SGHDN, CDR2 FVKESK. This CDR3 contains 14 residues.

The V call is TRBV2, the J call TRBJ2-7; perhaps TRBD2 as D (7 bases). Germline V gives CDR1 SNHLY, CDR2 FYNNEI. V was clipped by 3 bases and J by 2 bases, with 11 bases between them. The CDR3 totals 14 residues. The DNA for the CDR3 is TGTGCCAGCAGTGACGCGGGGGCCGCCTACGAGCAGTACTTC. This codes for CASSDAGAAYEQYF.

The rearrangement joins TRBV4-1 to TRBJ2-1; D remains ambiguous. Trimming cost V 1 base and J 5 bases, with 9 bases left between them. Germline-derived CDR1 and CDR2 are MGHRA and YSYEKL. The CDR3 contains 14 residues. CDR3 residues: CASSQAGLDNEQFF. For the CDR3, the DNA is TGCGCCAGCAGCCAAGCGGGTCTTGACAATGAGCAGTTCTTC.

J is TRBJ2-1 and V is TRBV7-9, with 11 bases aligning to TRBD2. CDR3 length: 14 residues. Germline lookup yields CDR1 SEHNR and CDR2 FQNEAQ (reference sequence). Losses at the gene ends were 3 bases for V and 9 bases for J; bases not matched to a gene: 4. The CDR3 region is CASSLTSGAGEQFF. The CDR3 bases are TGTGCCAGCAGCTTGACTAGCGGGGCGGGTGAGCAGTTCTTC.

The chain has TRBV2 and TRBJ1-1; tentative D call: TRBD1 (5 bases). This CDR3 region has 13 residues. CDR1 and CDR2 from the germline V gene are SNHLY and FYNNEI. Deletions cut 3 bases from V and 4 bases from J, with 9 bases between. CDR3 sequence: CASSDMGGTEAFF. Written as DNA, the CDR3 is TGTGCCAGCAGTGACATGGGGGGCACTGAAGCTTTCTTT.

The J gene is TRBJ2-7, the V gene TRBV11-3; TRBD2 matches 7 bases. Unmatched junction bases numbered 8, after V lost 3 bases and J lost 9 bases. The CDR3 spans 13 residues. Germline V gene data show CDR1 as SGHNT and CDR2 as YENEEA. CDR3 protein: CASSLSGATSQYF. CDR3 nucleotides: TGTGCCAGCAGCTTGAGCGGGGCTACGTCGCAGTACTTC.

This chain links TRBV28 with TRBJ1-5; no reliable D call. Germline assignment: CDR1 MDHEN and CDR2 SYDVKM. V gave up 3 bases and J gave up 5 bases, with 14 bases separating them. The CDR3 is 15 residues long. DNA for the CDR3: TGTGCCAGCAGTTTCTATTCCAAACCCCATCAGCCCCAGCATTTT. Translation gives CASSFYSKPHQPQHF. Supplemented by reference TRBV28 and TRBJ1-5, the full variable domain reads DVKVTQSSRYLVKRTGEKVFLECVQDMDHENMFWYRQDPGLGLRLIYFSYDVKMKEKGDIPEGYSVSREKKERFSLILESASTNQTSMYLCASSFYSKPHQPQHFGDGTRLSIL.

The chain couples TRBV28 to TRBJ2-2, with D perhaps TRBD2 (6 bases). CDR1 is MDHEN and CDR2 is SYDVKM in the germline V gene. The CDR3 contains 16 residues. V gave up 5 bases and J gave up 4 bases, with 17 bases separating them. CDR3 bases: TGTGCCAGCAGTGAAGAGTCCAACGGGGGCACCGGGGAGCTGTTTTTT. Protein sequence: CASSEESNGGTGELFF.